This passage covers 13 T cell receptor beta chains from one sample sequenced in a study of esophageal squamous cell carcinoma under preoperative chemotherapy. TCRdb analysed the PCR reads with MiXCR anew, one entry per CDR3 protein. This sample yields some 18,000 distinct CDR3 sequences, of which around 45% are seen a single time; 25% to 30% belongs to the top ten. Time point here: after preoperative PTX-NDP chemotherapy. Sampling was carried out from a patient given preoperative chemotherapy. The source of these receptors is a human donor with esophageal squamous cell carcinoma. The donor label of this sample is uncertain.

The genes are TRBV6-5 and TRBJ2-5; perhaps TRBD1 as D (6 bases). The CDR3 is made up of 14 amino acids. Germline CDR1 reads MNHEY; CDR2 reads SVGAGI. Trimming took off 2 bases at V and 5 bases at J, with 12 bases between the two ends. The CDR3 sequence: CASSYPDSGETQYF. The CDR3 DNA follows: TGTGCCAGCAGTTACCCGGACAGTGGTGAGACCCAGTACTTC.

The J gene is TRBJ2-2, the V gene TRBV19, with 8 bases lining up with TRBD2. This CDR3 is 15 amino acids long. The J segment lost 7 bases and the V segment lost 3 bases, leaving 7 bases of the junction unmatched. Germline CDR1 and CDR2: LNHDA and SQIVND (reference sequence). CDR3 region: CASSISAGDVGELFF. The DNA for the CDR3 is TGTGCCAGTAGTATTTCAGCGGGAGATGTCGGGGAGCTGTTTTTT.

A note on this clonotype: The CDR3 carries no conserved terminal phenylalanine or tryptophan, so it likely arises from a read error. The limits of the CDR3 on the DNA are not certain, so only TCRdb's listed CDR3 is given. The genes are TRBV7-2 and TRBJ2-5. The CDR3 totals 11 residues, both ends included. Germline CDR1 reads SGHTA; CDR2 reads FQGNSA. Here the CDR3 reads CASSPEETWYS.

In the case of this clonotype: This likely comes from a read error, as the CDR3 has no conserved phenylalanine or tryptophan at its end. The DNA is left out, because the CDR3 cannot be placed on it with certainty; the CDR3 is given as TCRdb lists it. The chain carries TRBV7-3 and TRBJ2-5; the table's D call of TRBD1 was not tested on the DNA. Germline CDR1 reads SGHTA; CDR2 reads FQGTGA. The CDR3 adds up to 14 amino acids, both ends counted. CDR3: CASSTGLGQETQFS.

There are a few counts of this clonotype. This chain uses TRBV7-2 with TRBJ2-1; maybe TRBD2 (5 bases). Germline-derived CDR1 and CDR2 are SGHTA and FQGNSA. Between the trimmed V and J ends, which lost 3 bases and 10 bases, there was a span of 7 bases. The CDR3 length is 11 residues. The CDR3 region is CASSLGVEQFF. DNA for the CDR3: TGTGCCAGCAGCTTGGGAGTCGAGCAGTTCTTC.

The sample holds many counts of this clonotype. This sequence joins TRBV6-2 or TRBV6-3 and TRBJ2-1, with D perhaps TRBD2 (5 bases). This CDR3 has 12 amino acids. The germline gives CDR1 MNHEY, CDR2 SVGEGT. Trimming removed 5 bases at V and 7 bases at J, with 9 bases between. CDR3: CASSADSNEQFF. The CDR3 DNA reads as TGTGCCAGCAGTGCGGACTCTAATGAGCAGTTCTTC.

In this sample, this clonotype turned up a few times. This chain joins TRBV6-1 and TRBJ2-1; TRBD2 is a possible D gene (6 bases). V lost 5 bases and J lost 0, with 11 bases in between. This CDR3 has 15 residues. The germline CDR1 and CDR2 sequences are MNHNS and SASEGT. DNA for the CDR3: TGTGCCAGCAGTACGGGACTTAGCTCCTACAATGAGCAGTTCTTC. This translates into CASSTGLSSYNEQFF.

In regard to this clonotype: An end of the junction differs from the germline gene, which may be a read error. The chain has TRBV7-2 and TRBJ2-2, with 12 nucleotides matching TRBD2. This CDR3 has 15 amino acids. Germline-derived CDR1 and CDR2 are SGHTA and FQGNSA. CDR3 DNA: TGTGCCAGCAGCTTACTAGCGGGAGGGACAGGGGCGCTGTATTTT. Translation gives CASSLLAGGTGALYF.

This sequence joins TRBV12-3 or TRBV12-4 and TRBJ2-5; D perhaps matches TRBD1 (6 bases). The germline V and J ends were trimmed by 5 bases and 12 bases, with 22 bases remaining between them. The CDR3 is 14 amino acids. The CDR3 sequence is CASSPDSWGTGEYF. The CDR3 DNA is TGTGCCAGCAGTCCGGACAGCTGGGGCACCGGGGAGTACTTC.

This clonotype was seen only a few times. The rearrangement links TRBV7-3 to TRBJ2-1; 8 bases line up with TRBD1. The DNA end favors TRBJ2-7, so the J call may be wrong. Germline assignment: CDR1 SGHTA and CDR2 FQGTGA. The CDR3 is 16 residues long. CDR3 protein: CASSLTGQGSFYEQYF. In nucleotides, the CDR3 is TGTGCCAGCAGCTTAACAGGACAGGGTTCTTTCTACGAGCAGTACTTC.

The chain uses TRBV10-2 and TRBJ2-5; tentatively, D is TRBD2 (6 bases). There are 14 residues in the CDR3. The germline V and J ends were trimmed by 8 bases and 2 bases, with 15 bases remaining between them. CDR1 WSHSY and CDR2 SAAADI come from the germline V gene. CDR3 DNA: TGCGCCAGCGGTCAATCGGGGACTCAAGAGACCCAGTACTTC. This translates into CASGQSGTQETQYF.

The chain employs TRBV19 and TRBJ2-5, with TRBD2 identical over 12 bases. Germline V lookup: CDR1 LNHDA, CDR2 SQIVND (reference sequence). The J segment lost 6 bases and the V segment lost 6 bases, leaving 5 bases of the junction unmatched. The CDR3 is 14 amino acids. For the CDR3, the DNA is TGTGCCAGTAGGATGACTAGCGGGAGAAAGACCCAGTACTTC. This gives the protein CASRMTSGRKTQYF. Full variable domain (remainder filled in from reference TRBV19 and TRBJ2-5): DGGITQSPKYLFRKEGQNVTLSCEQNLNHDAMYWYRQDPGQGLRLIYYSQIVNDFQKGDIAEGYSVSREKKESFPLTVTSAQKNPTAFYLCASRMTSGRKTQYFGPGTRLLVL.

Notes on this clonotype: Relative to the germline gene, one junction end is altered; a read error may explain this. The V and J genes are TRBV27 and TRBJ2-5; D possibly corresponds to TRBD2 (7 bases). The CDR3 covers 16 residues. The germline gives CDR1 MNHEY, CDR2 SMNVEV (reference sequence). For the CDR3, the DNA is TGTGCCAGCGGGGGCAGCGTAGGGGGGGAGCCAGATACGCAGTACTTT. Translation gives CASGGSVGGEPDTQYF.